The clone carrying this T cell receptor (beta chain) was observed a few times. These data come from a study of control samples from healthy donors and cancer patients. There are 13 residues in the CDR3. Germline values: CDR1 SGHVS, CDR2 FNYEAQ. V was clipped by 5 bases and J by 6 bases, with 11 bases between them. Sequencing was performed with immunoSEQ multiplex PCR; in TCRdb, only in-frame clones are kept and a portion is missing. The table lists 150,000 to 200,000 clones, approximately 94% of them singletons, with about 8.5% in the top ten. This clonotype originated in a woman between 40 and 50 years old in good health. The sample was blood. The rearrangement links TRBV7-6 to TRBJ1-5, with D perhaps TRBD1 (5 bases). The CDR3 spells CASSPSQGQPQHF. CDR3 in DNA: TGTGCCAGCAGCCCGTCGCAGGGTCAGCCCCAGCATTTT. The entire variable domain, with the rest obtained from reference TRBV7-6 and TRBJ1-5, is as follows: GAGVSQSPRYKVTKRGQDVALRCDPISGHVSLYWYRQALGQGPEFLTYFNYEAQQDKSGLPNDRFSAERPEGSISTLTIQRTEQRDSAMYRCASSPSQGQPQHFGDGTRLSIL.